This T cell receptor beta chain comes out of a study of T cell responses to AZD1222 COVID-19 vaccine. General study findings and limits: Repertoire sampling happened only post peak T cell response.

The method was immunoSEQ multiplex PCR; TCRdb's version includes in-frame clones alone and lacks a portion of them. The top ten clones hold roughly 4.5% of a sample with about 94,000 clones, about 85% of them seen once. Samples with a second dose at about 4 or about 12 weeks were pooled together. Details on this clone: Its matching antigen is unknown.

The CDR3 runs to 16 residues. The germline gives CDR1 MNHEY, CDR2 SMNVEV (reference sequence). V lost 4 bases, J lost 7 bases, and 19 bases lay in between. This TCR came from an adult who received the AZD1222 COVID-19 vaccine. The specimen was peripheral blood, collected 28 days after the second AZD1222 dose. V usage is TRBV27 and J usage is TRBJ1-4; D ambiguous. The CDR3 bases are TGTGCCAGCAGTTCGGGCTGGGCTCTCAGTGGTGAAAAACTGTTTTTT. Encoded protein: CASSSGWALSGEKLFF.